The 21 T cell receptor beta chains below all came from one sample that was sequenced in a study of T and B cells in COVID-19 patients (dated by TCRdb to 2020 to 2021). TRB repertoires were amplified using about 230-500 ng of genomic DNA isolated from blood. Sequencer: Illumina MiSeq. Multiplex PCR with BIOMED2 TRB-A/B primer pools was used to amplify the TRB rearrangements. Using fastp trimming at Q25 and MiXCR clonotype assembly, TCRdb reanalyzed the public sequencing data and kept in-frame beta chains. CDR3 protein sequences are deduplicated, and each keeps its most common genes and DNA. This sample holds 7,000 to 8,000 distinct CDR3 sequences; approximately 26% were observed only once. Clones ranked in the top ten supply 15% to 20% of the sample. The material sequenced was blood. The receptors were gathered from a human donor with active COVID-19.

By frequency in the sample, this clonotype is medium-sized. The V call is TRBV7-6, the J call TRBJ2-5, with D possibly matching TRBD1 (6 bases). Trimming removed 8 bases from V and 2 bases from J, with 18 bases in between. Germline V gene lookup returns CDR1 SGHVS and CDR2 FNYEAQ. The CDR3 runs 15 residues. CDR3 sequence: CASQKRQDQQETQYF. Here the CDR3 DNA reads TGTGCCAGCCAGAAACGACAGGATCAACAAGAGACCCAGTACTTC.

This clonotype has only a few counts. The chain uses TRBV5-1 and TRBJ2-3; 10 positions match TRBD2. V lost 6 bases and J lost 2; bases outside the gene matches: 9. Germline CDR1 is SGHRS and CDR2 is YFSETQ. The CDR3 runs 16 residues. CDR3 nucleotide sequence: TGCGCCAGCAACCCTAGGACTAGCGGCTTCACAGATACGCAGTATTTT. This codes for CASNPRTSGFTDTQYF.

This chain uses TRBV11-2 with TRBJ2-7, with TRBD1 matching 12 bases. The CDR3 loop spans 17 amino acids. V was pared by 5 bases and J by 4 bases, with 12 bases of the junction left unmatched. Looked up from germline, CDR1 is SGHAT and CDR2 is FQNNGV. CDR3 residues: CASSPRGGTGGEYEQYF. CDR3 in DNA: TGTGCCAGCAGCCCCCGGGGGGGGACAGGGGGCGAATACGAGCAGTACTTC.

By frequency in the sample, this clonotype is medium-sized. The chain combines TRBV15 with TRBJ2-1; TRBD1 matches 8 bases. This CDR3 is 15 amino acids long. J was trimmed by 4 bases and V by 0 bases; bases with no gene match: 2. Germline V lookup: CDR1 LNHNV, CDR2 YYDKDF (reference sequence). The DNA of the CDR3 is TGTGCCACCAGCAGAGATAGGACAGGGTACAATGAGCAGTTCTTC. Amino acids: CATSRDRTGYNEQFF.

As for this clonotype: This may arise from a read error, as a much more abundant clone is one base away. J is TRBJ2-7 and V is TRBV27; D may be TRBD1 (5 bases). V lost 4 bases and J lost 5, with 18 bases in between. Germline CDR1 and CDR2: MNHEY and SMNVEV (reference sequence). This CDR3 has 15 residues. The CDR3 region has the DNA TGTGCCAGCAGTTCTGGGGCCACCTCGGGCCACGAGCAGTACTTC. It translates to CASSSGATSGHEQYF.

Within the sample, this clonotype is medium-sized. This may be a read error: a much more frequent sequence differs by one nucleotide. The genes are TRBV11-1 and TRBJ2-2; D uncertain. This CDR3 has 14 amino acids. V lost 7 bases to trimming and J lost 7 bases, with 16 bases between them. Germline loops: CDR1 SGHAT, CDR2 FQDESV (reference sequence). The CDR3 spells CASTLSRQGGELFF. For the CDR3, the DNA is TGTGCCAGCACCTTGTCACGACAAGGCGGGGAGCTGTTTTTT.

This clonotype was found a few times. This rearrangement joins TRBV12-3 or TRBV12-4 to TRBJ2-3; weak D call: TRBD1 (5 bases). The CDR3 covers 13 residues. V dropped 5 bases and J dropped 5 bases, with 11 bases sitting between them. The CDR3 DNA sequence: TGTGCCAGCAGTCTAGGGGCCAAAGATACGCAGTATTTT. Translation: CASSLGAKDTQYF.

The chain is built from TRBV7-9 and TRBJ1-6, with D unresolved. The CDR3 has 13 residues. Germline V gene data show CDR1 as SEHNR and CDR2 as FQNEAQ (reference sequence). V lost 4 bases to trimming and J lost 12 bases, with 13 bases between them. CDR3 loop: CASSYRPEGPLHF. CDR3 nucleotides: TGTGCCAGCAGCTACCGACCAGAAGGACCCCTCCACTTT.

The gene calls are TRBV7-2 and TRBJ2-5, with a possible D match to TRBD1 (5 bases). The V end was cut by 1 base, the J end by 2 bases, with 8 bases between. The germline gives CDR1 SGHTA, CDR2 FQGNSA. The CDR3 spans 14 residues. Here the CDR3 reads CASSLVRQQETQYF. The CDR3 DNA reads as TGTGCCAGCAGCTTAGTTCGACAGCAAGAGACCCAGTACTTC.

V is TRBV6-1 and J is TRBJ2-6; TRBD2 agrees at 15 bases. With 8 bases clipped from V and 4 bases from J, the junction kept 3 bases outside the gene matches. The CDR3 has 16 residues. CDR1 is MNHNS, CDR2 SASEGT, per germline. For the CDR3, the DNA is TGTGCCAGCGGACTAGCGGGGGGGGGGGGGGCCAACGTCCTGACTTTC. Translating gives CASGLAGGGGANVLTF.

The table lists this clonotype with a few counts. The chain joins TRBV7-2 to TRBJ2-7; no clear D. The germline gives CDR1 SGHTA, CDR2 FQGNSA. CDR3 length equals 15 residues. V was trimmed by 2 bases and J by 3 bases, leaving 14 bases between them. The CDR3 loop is CASSLKWASSYEQYF. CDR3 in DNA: TGTGCCAGCAGCTTAAAATGGGCCAGCAGCTACGAGCAGTACTTC.

The CDR3 DNA reads TGTGCCAGCAGTACGACAGGGGGCATTGAGCAGTTCTTC. This translates into CASSTTGGIEQFF. The chain uses TRBV6-1 and TRBJ2-1; 10 bases agree with TRBD1. Germline V lookup: CDR1 MNHNS, CDR2 SASEGT. The CDR3 runs 13 residues. V was clipped by 5 bases and J by 9 bases; unmatched bases: 4.

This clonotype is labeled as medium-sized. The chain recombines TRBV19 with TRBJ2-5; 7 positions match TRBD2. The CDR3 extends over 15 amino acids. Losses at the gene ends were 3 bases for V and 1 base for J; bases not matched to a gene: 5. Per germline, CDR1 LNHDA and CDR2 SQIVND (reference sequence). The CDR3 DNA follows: TGTGCCAGTAGTATCACGGCTAGCGGCCAAGAGACCCAGTACTTC. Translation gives CASSITASGQETQYF.

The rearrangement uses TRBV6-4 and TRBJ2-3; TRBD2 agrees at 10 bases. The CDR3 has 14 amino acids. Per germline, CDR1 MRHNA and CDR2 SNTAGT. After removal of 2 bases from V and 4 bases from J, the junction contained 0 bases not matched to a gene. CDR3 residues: CASSDSGGADTQYF. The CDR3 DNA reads TGTGCCAGCAGTGACAGCGGGGGGGCAGATACGCAGTATTTT.

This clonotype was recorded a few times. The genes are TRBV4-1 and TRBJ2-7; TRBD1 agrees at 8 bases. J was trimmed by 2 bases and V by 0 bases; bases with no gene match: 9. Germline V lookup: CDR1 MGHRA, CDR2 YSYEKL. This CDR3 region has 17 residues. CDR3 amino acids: CASSQDPVVDRAYEQYF. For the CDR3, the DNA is TGCGCCAGCAGCCAAGATCCGGTGGTGGACAGGGCCTACGAGCAGTACTTC.

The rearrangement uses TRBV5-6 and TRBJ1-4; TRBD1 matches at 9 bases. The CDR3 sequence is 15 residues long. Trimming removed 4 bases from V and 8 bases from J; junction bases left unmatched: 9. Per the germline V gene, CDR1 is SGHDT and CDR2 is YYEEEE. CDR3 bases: TGTGCCAGCAGCCTTTACCGGGACAGGGACGAAAAACTGTTTTTT. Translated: CASSLYRDRDEKLFF.

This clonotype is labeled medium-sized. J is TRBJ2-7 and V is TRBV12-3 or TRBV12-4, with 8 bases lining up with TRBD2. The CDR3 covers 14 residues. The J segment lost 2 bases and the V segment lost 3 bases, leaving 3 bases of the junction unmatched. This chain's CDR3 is CASSLIAGPYEQYF. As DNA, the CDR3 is TGTGCCAGCAGTTTGATAGCGGGACCCTACGAGCAGTACTTC.

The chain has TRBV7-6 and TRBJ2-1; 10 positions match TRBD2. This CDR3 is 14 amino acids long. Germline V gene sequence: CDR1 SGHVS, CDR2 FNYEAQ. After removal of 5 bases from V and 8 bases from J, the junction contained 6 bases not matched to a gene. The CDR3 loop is CASSRSGRNDEQFF. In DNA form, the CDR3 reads TGTGCCAGCAGCCGTAGCGGGAGGAACGATGAGCAGTTCTTC.

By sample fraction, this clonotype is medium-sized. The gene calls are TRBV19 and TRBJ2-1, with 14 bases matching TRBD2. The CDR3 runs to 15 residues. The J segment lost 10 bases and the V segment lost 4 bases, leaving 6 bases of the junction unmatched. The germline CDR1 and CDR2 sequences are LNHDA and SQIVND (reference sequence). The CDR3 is CASSTGLAGGGEQFF. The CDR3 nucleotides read TGTGCCAGTAGTACAGGACTAGCGGGAGGAGGCGAGCAGTTCTTC. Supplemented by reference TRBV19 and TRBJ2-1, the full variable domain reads DGGITQSPKYLFRKEGQNVTLSCEQNLNHDAMYWYRQDPGQGLRLIYYSQIVNDFQKGDIAEGYSVSREKKESFPLTVTSAQKNPTAFYLCASSTGLAGGGEQFFGPGTRLTVL.

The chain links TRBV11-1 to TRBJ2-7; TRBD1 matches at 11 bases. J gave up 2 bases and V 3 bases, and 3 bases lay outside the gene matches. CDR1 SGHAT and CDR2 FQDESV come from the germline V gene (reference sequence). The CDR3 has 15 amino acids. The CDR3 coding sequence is TGTGCCAGCAGCTTGGGGACAGGGGGAACCTACGAGCAGTACTTC. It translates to CASSLGTGGTYEQYF.

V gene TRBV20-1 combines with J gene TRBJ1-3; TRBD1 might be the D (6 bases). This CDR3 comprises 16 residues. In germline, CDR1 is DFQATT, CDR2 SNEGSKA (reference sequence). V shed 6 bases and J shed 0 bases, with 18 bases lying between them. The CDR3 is CSAIRDTSDSGNTIYF. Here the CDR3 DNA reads TGCAGTGCAATAAGGGACACCTCAGACTCTGGAAACACCATATATTTT.